The 8 T cell receptor beta chains reported below all come from one sample, sequenced in a study of T cell responses to AZD1222 COVID-19 vaccine. The repertoire was sequenced with immunoSEQ multiplex PCR; TCRdb's copy has only in-frame clones and lacks some. The repertoire has approximately 160,000 clones, approximately 88% of them found once; the top ten carry 3% to 4%. The sequencing here drew on peripheral blood, taken on day 0 of MenACWY control vaccination. These receptor sequences come from an adult in good health.

This chain joins TRBV7-2 and TRBJ2-1; 8 bases are shared with TRBD2. Germline values: CDR1 SGHTA, CDR2 FQGNSA. The length of the CDR3 is 17 residues. J lost 2 bases, V lost 6 bases, and 12 bases had no gene match. CDR3: CASSWAPPGGTYNEQFF. The CDR3 nucleotides read TGTGCCAGCAGTTGGGCCCCCCCGGGAGGGACCTACAATGAGCAGTTCTTC.

V usage is TRBV14 and J usage is TRBJ2-7, with 7 nucleotides matching TRBD1. CDR1 and CDR2 from the germline V gene are SGHDN and FVKESK. The CDR3 loop spans 16 amino acids. Trimming took 6 bases from V and 4 from J; bases not matched to a gene: 15. The chain's CDR3 is CASSPLPHRGIYEQYF. For the CDR3, the DNA is TGTGCCAGCAGTCCTCTTCCGCACAGGGGAATATACGAGCAGTACTTC.

J is TRBJ2-1 and V is TRBV3-1 (or the pseudogene TRBV3-2); 8 nucleotides agree with TRBD2. V gave up 4 bases and J gave up 4 bases; unmatched junction bases: 6. The CDR3 is 15 amino acids. Germline values: CDR1 LGHDT, CDR2 YNNKEL (reference sequence). In nucleotides, the CDR3 is TGTGCCAGCAGCCCGGCGGGAGGCCTATACAATGAGCAGTTCTTC. This codes for CASSPAGGLYNEQFF.

CDR3 sequence reads: CAWRTLPGKTQYF. For the CDR3, the DNA is TGTGCCTGGAGAACCCTCCCGGGAAAGACCCAGTACTTC. The rearrangement joins TRBV30 to TRBJ2-5, with a weak D call TRBD2 (5 bases). CDR3 length: 13 amino acids. Trimming removed 3 bases at V and 6 bases at J, with 14 bases between. Germline CDR1 is GTSNPN and CDR2 is SVGIG (reference sequence).

The rearrangement joins TRBV7-2 to TRBJ2-7; 10 bases are a match to TRBD1. The germline V gene has CDR1 SGHTA and CDR2 FQGNSA. This CDR3 spans 14 amino acids. V trimming: 4 bases; J trimming: 5 bases; junction bases outside the gene matches: 5. DNA of the CDR3: TGTGCCAGCAGCTCGGGACAGGGGAGCCACGAGCAGTACTTC. Its translation is CASSSGQGSHEQYF.

The rearrangement uses TRBV21-1 and TRBJ1-2. TRBV21-1 is reported as a pseudogene. This CDR3 is built from 15 residues. CDR3 DNA: TGTGCCAGCAGTCCCCATAGGGGGGCTTCGGGAGGCTACACCTTC. Residues: CASSPHRGASGGYTF.

The chain recombines TRBV15 with TRBJ1-2; the D is unclear. CDR3 length equals 12 residues. V lost 3 bases and J lost 1, with 3 bases in between. The germline V gene has CDR1 LNHNV and CDR2 YYDKDF (reference sequence). The DNA for the CDR3 is TGTGCCACCAGCAGGGGTAACTATGGCTACACCTTC. As protein: CATSRGNYGYTF. Combining the CDR3 with reference TRBV15 and TRBJ1-2 gives the whole variable domain DAMVIQNPRYQVTQFGKPVTLSCSQTLNHNVMYWYQQKSSQAPKLLFHYYDKDFNNEADTPDNFQSRRPNTSFCFLDIRSPGLGDTAMYLCATSRGNYGYTFGSGTRLTVV.

The chain recombines TRBV6-4 with TRBJ2-7; a possible D gene is TRBD1 (5 bases). Per the germline V gene, CDR1 is MRHNA and CDR2 is SNTAGT. The V gene lost 4 bases and the J gene lost 0 bases, with 7 bases spanning the gap. The CDR3 consists of 13 residues. The CDR3 reads CASSAGPSYEQYF. The CDR3 nucleotides read TGTGCCAGCAGTGCAGGGCCCTCCTACGAGCAGTACTTC.